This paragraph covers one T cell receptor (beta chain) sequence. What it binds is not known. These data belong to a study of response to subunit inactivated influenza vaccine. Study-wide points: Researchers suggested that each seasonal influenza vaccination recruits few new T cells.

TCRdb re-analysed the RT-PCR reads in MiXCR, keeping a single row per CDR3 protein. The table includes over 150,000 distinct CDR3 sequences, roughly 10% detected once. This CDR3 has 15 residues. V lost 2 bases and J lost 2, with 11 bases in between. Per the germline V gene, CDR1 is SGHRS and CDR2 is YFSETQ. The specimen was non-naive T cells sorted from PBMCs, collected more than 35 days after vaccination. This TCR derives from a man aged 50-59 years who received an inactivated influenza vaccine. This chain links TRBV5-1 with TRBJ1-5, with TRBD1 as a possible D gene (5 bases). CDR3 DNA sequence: TGCGCCAGCAGCTTTTATCCGGGGGGCAATCAGCCCCAGCATTTT. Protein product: CASSFYPGGNQPQHF.